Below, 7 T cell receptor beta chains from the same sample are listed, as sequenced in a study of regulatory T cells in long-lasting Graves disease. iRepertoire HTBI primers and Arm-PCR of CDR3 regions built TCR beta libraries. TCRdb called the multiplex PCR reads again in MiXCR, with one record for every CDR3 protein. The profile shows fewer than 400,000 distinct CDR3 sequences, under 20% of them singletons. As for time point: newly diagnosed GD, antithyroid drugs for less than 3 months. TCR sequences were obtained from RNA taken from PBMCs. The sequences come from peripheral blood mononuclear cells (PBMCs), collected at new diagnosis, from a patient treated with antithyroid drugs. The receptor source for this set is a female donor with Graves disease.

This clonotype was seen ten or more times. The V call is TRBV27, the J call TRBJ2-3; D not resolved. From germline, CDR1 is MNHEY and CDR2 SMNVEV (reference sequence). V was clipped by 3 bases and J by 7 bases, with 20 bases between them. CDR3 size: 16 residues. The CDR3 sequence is CASSFSLVDFSHTQYF. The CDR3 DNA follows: TGTGCCAGCAGTTTTTCGCTGGTTGATTTCTCCCATACGCAGTATTTT.

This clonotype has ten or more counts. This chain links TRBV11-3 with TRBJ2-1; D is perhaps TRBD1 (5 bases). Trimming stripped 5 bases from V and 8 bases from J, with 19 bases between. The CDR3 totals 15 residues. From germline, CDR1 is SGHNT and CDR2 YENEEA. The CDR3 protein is CASSPGFERGYEQFF. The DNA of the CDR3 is TGTGCCAGCAGCCCCGGGTTTGAAAGGGGTTATGAGCAGTTCTTC.

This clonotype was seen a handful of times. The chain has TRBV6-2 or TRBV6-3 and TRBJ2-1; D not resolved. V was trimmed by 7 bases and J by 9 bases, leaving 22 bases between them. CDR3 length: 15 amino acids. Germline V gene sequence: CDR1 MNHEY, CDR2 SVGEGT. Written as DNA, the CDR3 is TGTGCCAGCACCCTAGGCGCCGCTCTCGTTGGTGAGCAGTTCTTC. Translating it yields CASTLGAALVGEQFF.

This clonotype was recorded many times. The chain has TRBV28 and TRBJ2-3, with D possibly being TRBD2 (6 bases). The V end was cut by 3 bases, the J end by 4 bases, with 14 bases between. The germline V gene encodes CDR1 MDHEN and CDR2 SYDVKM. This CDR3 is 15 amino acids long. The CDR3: CASSLGRRVADTQYF. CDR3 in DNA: TGTGCCAGCAGTTTGGGTAGGAGGGTCGCAGATACGCAGTATTTT.

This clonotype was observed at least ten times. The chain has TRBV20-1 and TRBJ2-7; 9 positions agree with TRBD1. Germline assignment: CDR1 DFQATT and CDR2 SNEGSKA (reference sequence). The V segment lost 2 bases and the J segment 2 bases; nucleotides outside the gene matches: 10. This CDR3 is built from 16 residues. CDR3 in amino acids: CSARSKTGGNTYEQYF. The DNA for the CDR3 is TGCAGTGCTAGATCTAAAACAGGGGGCAACACCTACGAGCAGTACTTC.

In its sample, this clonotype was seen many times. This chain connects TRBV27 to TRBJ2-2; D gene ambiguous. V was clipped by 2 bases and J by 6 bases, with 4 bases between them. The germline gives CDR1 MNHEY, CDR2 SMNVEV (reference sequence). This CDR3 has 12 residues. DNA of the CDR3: TGTGCCAGCAGTTTACCGGCCGGGGAGCTGTTTTTT. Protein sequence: CASSLPAGELFF.

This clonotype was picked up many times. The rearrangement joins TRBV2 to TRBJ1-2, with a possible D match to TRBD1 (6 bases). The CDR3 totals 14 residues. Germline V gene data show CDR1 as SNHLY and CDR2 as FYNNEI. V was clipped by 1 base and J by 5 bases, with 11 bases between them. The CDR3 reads CASSEDNREYGYTF. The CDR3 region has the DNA TGTGCCAGCAGTGAAGATAACAGGGAATATGGCTACACCTTC.